This TCR beta chain was identified during a study of T cell responses to AZD1222 COVID-19 vaccine. Generated by immunoSEQ multiplex PCR, the TCRdb table keeps only in-frame clones and is missing some. The table has 100,000 to 120,000 clones, roughly 90% seen once. General study points: The donor group comprised mostly white British people and more females; the analysis possibly underestimated clonal diversity. Scientists sampled the repertoires only once the peak T cell response had passed.

As concerns this clone: Its antigen is unidentified.

Germline CDR1 reads SGHKS; CDR2 reads YYEKEE (reference sequence). The CDR3 consists of 15 residues. The V end was cut by 0 bases, the J end by 0 bases, with 9 bases between. The chain links TRBV5-5 to TRBJ1-2, with D unresolved. The sequences come from peripheral blood, collected on day 0 of MenACWY control vaccination. The clonotype comes from an adult in good health. The CDR3 spells CASSLAWPTNYGYTF. The CDR3, as DNA: TGTGCCAGCAGCTTGGCCTGGCCGACTAACTATGGCTACACCTTC.